This entry concerns a single TCR beta chain. As yet, its antigen is unknown. Expressed TCRB transcripts were sequenced after all isolated RNA was converted to cDNA. Sequencing of naive, central memory and regulatory T cell samples gave an average of around 3.5 million reads. Only in-frame clones appear in the TCRdb table, and some are missing; sequencing was by immunoSEQ multiplex PCR. This table holds around 690,000 clones, around 12% found once. Naive, central memory, regulatory and stem cell-like memory cells within the CD4+ compartment were sorted using CD45RO/CCR7/CD25/CD127/CD95/CD27. The CDR3 runs 14 residues. Trimming removed 10 bases from V and 6 bases from J, with 19 bases in between. The germline V gene has CDR1 MDHEN and CDR2 SYDVKM. These data belong to a study of beta chain features in type 1 diabetes. Findings and limits, study-wide: Across all four CD4+ subsets, people with type 1 diabetes showed modestly shorter TCRB CDR3s. Diminished insertions and augmented deletions at VDJ junctions characterized type 1 diabetes patients.

This chain joins TRBV28 and TRBJ2-4; D is undetermined. The TCR sequence derives from a young man with type 1 diabetes. The sample was naive CD4+ T cells from blood. CDR3 residues: CATQSPALINIQYF. CDR3 nucleotide sequence: TGTGCCACTCAGTCCCCCGCCTTGATAAACATTCAGTACTTC. Based on the CDR3 plus reference TRBV28 and TRBJ2-4, the full variable domain is DVKVTQSSRYLVKRTGEKVFLECVQDMDHENMFWYRQDPGLGLRLIYFSYDVKMKEKGDIPEGYSVSREKKERFSLILESASTNQTSMYLCATQSPALINIQYFGAGTRLSVL.